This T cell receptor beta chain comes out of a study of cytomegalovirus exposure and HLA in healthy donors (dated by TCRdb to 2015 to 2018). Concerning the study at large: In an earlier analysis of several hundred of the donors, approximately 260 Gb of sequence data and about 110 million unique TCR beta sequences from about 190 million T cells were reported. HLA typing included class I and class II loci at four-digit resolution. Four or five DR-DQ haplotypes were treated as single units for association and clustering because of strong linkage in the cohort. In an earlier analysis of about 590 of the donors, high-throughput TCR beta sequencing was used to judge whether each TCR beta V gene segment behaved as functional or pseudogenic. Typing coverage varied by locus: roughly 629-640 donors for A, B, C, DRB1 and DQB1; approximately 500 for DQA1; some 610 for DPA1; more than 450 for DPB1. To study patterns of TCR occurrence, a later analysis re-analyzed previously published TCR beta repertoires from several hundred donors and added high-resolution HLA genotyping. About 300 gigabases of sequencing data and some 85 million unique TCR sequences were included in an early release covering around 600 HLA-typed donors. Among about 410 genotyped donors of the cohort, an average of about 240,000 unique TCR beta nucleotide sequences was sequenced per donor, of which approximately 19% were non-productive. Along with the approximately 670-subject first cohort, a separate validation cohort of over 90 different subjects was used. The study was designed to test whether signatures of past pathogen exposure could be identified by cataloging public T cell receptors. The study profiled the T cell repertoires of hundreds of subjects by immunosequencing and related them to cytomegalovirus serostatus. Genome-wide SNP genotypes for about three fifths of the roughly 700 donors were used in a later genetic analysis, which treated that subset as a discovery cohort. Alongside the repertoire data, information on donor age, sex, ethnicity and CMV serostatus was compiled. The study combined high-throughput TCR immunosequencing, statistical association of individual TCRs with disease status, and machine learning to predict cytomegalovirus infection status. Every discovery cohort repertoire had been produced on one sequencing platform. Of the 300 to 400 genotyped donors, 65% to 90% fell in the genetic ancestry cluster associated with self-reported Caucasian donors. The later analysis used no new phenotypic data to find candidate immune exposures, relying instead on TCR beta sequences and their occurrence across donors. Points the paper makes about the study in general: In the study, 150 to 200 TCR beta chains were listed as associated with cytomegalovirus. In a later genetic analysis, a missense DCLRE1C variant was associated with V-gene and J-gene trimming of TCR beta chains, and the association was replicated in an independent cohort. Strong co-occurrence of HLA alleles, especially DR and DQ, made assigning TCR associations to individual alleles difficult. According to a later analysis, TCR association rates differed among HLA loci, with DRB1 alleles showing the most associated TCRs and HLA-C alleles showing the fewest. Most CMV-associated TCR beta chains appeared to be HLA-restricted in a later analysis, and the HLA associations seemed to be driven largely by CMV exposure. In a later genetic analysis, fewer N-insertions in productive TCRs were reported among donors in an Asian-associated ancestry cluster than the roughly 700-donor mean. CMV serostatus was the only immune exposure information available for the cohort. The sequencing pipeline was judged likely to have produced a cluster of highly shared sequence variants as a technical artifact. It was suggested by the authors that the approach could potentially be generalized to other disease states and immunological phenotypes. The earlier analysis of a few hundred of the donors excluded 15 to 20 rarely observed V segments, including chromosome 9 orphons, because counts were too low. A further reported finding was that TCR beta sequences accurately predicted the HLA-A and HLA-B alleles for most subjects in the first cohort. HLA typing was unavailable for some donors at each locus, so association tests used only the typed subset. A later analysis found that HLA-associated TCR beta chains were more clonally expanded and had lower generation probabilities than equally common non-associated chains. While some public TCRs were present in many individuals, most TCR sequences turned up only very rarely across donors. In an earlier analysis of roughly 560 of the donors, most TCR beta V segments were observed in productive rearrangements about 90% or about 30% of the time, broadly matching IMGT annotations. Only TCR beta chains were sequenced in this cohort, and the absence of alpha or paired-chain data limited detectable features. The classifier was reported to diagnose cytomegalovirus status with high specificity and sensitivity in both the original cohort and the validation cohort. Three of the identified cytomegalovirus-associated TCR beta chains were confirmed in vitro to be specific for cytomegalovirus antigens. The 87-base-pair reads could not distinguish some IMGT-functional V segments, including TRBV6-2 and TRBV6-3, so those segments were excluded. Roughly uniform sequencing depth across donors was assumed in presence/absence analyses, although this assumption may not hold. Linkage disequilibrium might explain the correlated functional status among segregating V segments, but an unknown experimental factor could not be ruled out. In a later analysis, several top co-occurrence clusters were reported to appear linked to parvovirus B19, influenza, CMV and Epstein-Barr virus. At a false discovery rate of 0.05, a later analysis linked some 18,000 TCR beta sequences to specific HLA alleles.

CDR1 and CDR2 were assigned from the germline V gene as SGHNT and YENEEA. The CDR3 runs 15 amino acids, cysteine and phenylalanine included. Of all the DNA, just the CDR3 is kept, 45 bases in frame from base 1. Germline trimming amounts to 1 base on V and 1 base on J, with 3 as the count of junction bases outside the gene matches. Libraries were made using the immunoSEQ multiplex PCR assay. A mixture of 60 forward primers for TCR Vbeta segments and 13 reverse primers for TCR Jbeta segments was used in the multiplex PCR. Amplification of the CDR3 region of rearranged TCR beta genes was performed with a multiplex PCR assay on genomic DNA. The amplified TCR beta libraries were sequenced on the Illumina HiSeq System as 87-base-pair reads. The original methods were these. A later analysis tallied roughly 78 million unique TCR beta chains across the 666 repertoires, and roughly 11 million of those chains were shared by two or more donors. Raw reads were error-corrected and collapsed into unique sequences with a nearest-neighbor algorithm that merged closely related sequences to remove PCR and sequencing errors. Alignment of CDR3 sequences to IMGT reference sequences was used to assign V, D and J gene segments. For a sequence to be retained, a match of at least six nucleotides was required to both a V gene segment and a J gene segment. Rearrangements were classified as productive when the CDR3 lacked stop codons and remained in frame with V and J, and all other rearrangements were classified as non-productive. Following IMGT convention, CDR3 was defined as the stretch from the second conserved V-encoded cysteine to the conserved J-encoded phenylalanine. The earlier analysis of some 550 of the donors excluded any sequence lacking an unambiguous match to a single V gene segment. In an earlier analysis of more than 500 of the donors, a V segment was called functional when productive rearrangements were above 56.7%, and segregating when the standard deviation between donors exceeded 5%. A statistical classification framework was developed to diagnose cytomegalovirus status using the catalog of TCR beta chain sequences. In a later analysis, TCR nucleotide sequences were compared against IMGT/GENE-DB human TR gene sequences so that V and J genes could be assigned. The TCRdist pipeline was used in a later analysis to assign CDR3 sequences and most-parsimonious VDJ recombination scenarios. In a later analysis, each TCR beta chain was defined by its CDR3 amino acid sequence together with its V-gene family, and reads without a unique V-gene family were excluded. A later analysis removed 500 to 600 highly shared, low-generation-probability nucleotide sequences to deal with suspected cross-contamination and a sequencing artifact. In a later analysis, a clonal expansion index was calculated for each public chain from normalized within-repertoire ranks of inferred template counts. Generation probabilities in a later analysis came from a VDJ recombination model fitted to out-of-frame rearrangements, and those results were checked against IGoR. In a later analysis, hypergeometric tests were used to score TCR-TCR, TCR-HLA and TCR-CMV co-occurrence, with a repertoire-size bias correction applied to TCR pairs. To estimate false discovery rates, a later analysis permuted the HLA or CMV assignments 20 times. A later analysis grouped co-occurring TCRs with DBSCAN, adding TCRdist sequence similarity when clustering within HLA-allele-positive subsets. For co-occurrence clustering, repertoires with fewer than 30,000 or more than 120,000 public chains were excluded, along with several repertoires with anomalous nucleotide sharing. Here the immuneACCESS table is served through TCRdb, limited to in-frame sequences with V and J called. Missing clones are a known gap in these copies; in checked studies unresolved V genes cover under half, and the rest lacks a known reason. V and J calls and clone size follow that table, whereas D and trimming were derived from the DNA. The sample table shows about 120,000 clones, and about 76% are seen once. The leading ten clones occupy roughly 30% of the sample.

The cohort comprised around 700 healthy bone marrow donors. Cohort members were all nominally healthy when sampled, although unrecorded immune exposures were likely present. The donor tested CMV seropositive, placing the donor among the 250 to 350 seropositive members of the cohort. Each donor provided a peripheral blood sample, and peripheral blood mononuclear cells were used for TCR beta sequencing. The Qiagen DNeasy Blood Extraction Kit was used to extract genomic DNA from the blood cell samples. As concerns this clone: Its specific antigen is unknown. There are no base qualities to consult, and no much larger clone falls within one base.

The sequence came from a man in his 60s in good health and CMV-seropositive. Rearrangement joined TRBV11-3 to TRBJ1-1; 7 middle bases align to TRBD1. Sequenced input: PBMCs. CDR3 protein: CASSLGGGENTEAFF. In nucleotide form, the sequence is TGTGCCAGCAGCTTAGGAGGGGGCGAGAACACTGAAGCTTTCTTT.